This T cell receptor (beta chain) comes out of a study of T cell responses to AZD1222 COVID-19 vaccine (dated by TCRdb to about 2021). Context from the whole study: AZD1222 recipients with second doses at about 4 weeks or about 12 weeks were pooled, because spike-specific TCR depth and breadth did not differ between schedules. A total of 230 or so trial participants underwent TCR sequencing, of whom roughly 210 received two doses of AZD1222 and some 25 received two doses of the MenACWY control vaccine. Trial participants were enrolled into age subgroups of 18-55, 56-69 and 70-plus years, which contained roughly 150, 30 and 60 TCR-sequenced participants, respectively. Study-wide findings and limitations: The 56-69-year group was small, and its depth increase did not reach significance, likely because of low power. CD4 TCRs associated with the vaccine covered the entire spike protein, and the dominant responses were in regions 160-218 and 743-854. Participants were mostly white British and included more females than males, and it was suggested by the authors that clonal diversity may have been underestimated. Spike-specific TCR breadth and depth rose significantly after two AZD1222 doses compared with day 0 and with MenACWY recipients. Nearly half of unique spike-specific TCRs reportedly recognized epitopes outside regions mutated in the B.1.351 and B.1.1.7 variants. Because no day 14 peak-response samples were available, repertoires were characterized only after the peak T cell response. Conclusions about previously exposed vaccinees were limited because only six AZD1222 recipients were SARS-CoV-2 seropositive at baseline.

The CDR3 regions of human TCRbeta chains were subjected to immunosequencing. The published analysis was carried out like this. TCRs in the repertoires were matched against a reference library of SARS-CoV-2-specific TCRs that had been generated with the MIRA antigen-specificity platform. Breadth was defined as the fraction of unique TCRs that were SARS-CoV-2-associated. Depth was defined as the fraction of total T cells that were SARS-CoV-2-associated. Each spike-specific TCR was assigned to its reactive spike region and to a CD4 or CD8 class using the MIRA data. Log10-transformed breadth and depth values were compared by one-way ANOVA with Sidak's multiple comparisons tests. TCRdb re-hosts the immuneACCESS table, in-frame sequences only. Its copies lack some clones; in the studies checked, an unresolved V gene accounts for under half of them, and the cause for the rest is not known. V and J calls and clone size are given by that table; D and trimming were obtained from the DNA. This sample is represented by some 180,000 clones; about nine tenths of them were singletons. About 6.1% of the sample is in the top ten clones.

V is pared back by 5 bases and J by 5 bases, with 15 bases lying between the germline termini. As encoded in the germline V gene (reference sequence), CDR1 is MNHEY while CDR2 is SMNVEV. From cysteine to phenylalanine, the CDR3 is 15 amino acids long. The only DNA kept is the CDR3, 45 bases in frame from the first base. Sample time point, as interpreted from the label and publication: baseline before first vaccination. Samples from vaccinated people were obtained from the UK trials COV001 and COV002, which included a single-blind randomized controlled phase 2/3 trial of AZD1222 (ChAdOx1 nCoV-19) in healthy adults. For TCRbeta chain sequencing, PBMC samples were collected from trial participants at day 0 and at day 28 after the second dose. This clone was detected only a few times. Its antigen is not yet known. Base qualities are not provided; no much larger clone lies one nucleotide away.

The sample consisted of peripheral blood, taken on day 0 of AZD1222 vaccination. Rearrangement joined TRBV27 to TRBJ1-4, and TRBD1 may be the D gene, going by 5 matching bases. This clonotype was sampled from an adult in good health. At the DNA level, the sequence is TGTGCCAGCAGTCGAGGGGTCTGGGGGAATGAAAAACTGTTTTTT. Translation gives CASSRGVWGNEKLFF.